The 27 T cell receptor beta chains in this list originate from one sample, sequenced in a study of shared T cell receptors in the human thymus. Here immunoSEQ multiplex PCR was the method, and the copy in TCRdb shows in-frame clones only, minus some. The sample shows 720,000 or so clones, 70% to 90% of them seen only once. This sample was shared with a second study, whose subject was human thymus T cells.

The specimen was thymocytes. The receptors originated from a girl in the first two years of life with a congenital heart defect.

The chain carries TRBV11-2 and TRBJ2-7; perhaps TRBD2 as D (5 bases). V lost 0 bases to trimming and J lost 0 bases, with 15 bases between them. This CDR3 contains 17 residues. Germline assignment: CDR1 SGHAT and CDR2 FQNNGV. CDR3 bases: TGTGCCAGCAGCTTAGAGTCCCGCGGACTTGCCTCCTACGAGCAGTACTTC. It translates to CASSLESRGLASYEQYF.

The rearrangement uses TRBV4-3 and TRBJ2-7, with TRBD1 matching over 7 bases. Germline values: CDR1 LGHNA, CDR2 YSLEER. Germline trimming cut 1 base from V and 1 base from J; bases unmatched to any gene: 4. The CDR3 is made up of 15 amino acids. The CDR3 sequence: CASSQGGQESYEQYF. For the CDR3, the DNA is TGCGCCAGCAGCCAAGGAGGACAGGAGTCCTACGAGCAGTACTTC.

In DNA, the CDR3 is TGTGCCAGCAGCGCGGGGGACGGCGACTACGAGCAGTACTTC. Amino acids: CASSAGDGDYEQYF. V and J are TRBV7-6 and TRBJ2-7, with 7 positions matching TRBD2. The length of the CDR3 is 14 residues. V gave up 5 bases and J gave up 3 bases; unmatched junction bases: 7. CDR1 and CDR2 (germline): SGHVS, FNYEAQ.

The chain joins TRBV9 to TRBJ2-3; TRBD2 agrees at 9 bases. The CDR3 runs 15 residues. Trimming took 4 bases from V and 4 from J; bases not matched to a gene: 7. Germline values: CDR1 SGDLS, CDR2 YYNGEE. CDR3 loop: CASSLLAGRSDTQYF. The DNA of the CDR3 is TGTGCCAGCAGCCTACTAGCGGGCCGATCAGATACGCAGTATTTT.

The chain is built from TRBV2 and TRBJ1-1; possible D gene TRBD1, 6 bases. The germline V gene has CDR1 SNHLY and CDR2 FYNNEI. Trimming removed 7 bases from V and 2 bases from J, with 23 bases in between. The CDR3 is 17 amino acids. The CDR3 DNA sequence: TGTGCCAGCATCCAGGAGGGGGGGACGGAAATAAACACTGAAGCTTTCTTT. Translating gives CASIQEGGTEINTEAFF.

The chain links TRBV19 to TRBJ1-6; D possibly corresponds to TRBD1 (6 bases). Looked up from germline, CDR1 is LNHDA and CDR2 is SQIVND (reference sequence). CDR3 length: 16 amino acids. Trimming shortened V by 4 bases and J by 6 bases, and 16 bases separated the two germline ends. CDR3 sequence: CASSKCGGGGNSPLHF. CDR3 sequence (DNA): TGTGCCAGTAGTAAATGCGGGGGCGGTGGTAATTCACCCCTCCACTTT.

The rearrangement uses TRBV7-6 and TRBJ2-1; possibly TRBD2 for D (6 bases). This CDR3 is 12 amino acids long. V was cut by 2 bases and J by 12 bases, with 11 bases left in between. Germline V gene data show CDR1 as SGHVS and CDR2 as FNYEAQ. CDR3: CASSLRGLGQFF. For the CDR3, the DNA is TGTGCCAGCAGCTTACGGGGGTTAGGGCAGTTCTTC.

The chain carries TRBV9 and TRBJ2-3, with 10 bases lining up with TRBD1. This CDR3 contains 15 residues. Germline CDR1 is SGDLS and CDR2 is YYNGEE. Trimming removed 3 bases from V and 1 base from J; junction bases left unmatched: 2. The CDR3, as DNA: TGTGCCAGCAGCGCGGGACAGGGGCGCACAGATACGCAGTATTTT. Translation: CASSAGQGRTDTQYF.

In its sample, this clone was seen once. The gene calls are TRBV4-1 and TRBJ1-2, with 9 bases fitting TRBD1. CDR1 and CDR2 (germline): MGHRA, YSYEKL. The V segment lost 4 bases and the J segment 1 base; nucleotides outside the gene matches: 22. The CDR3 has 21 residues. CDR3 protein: CASSLNPPSGTGPSLNYGYTF. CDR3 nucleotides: TGCGCCAGCAGCCTAAACCCACCCTCCGGGACAGGGCCCTCCCTTAACTATGGCTACACCTTC.

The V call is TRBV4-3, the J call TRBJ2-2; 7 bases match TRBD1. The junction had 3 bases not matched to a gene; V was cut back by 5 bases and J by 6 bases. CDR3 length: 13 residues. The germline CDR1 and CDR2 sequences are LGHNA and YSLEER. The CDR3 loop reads CASSKGAAGELFF. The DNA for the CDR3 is TGCGCCAGCAGCAAGGGGGCAGCCGGGGAGCTGTTTTTT.

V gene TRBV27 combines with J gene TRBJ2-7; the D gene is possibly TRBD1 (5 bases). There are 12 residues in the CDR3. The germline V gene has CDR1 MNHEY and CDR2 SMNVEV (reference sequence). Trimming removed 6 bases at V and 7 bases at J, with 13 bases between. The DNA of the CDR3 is TGTGCCAGCAGCGCTCTCCACAGGGAGCAGTACTTC. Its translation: CASSALHREQYF.

In nucleotides, the CDR3 is TGTGCCAGCAGCTCGCTCCAGGGGGCCAACTCTTACGAGCAGTACTTC. Its translation: CASSSLQGANSYEQYF. The chain combines TRBV7-9 with TRBJ2-7, with 8 bases that match TRBD1. The CDR3 runs to 16 residues. Trimming took 4 bases from V and 4 from J; bases not matched to a gene: 12. The V gene's germline CDR1 is SEHNR and CDR2 FQNEAQ (reference sequence).

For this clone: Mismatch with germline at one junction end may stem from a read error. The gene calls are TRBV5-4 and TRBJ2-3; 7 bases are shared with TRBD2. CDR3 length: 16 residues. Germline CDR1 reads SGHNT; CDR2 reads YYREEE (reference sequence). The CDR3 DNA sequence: TGTGCCAGCAGCTCGGAACCGGGGGGTCACACAGATACGCGGTATTTT. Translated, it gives CASSSEPGGHTDTRYF.

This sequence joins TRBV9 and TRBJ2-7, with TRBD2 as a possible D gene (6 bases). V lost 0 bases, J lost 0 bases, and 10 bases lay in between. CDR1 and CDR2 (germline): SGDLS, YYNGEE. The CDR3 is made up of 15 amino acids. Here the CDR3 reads CASSVERGSSYEQYF. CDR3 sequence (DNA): TGTGCCAGCAGCGTAGAACGGGGGAGCTCCTACGAGCAGTACTTC.

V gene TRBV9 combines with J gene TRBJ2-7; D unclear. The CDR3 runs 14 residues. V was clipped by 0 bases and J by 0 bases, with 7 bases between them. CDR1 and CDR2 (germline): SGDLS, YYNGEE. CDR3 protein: CASSVEPSSYEQYF. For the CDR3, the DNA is TGTGCCAGCAGCGTAGAGCCGAGCTCCTACGAGCAGTACTTC. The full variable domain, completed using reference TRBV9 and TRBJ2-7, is DSGVTQTPKHLITATGQRVTLRCSPRSGDLSVYWYQQSLDQGLQFLIQYYNGEERAKGNILERFSAQQFPDLHSELNLSSLELGDSALYFCASSVEPSSYEQYFGPGTRLTVT.

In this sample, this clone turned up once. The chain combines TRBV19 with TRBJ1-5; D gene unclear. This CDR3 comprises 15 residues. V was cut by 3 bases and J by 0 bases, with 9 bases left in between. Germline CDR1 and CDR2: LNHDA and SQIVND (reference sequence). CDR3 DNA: TGTGCCAGTAGTATGGTAATAGATAGCAATCAGCCCCAGCATTTT. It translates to CASSMVIDSNQPQHF.

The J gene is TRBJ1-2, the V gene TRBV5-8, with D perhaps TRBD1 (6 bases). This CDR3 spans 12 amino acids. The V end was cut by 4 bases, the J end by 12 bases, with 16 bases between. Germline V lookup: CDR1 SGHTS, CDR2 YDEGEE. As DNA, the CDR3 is TGTGCCAGCAGCCGGGTTCAGGGGCGGGACACCTTC. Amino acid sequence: CASSRVQGRDTF.

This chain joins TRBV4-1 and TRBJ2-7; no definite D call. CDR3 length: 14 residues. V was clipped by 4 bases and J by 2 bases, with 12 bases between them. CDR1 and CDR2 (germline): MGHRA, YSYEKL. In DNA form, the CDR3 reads TGCGCCAGCAGCCGATCCGACAAGCCCTACGAGCAGTACTTC. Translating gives CASSRSDKPYEQYF.

CDR3 DNA sequence: TGTGCCACCAGCAGGACAGGGGGAAGGACTAATGGCTACACCTTC. It encodes CATSRTGGRTNGYTF. This sequence joins TRBV15 and TRBJ1-2; 9 bases fit TRBD1. V dropped 3 bases and J dropped 6; count of bases not matched to a gene: 8. Germline V gives CDR1 LNHNV, CDR2 YYDKDF (reference sequence). The CDR3 loop spans 15 amino acids.

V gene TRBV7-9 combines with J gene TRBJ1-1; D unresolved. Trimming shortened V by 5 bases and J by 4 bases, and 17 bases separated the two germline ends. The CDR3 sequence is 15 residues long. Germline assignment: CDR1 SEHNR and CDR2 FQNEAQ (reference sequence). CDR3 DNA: TGTGCCAGCAGCAGGCCCCCTTGGGGAGGCACTGAAGCTTTCTTT. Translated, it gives CASSRPPWGGTEAFF.

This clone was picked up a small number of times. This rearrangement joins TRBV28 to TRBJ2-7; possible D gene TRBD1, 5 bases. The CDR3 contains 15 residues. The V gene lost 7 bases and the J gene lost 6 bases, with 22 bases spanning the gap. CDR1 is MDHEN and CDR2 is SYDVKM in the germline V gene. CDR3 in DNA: TGTGCCAGCACCCATCGAATCCAGGGTCTGGGCGAGCAGTACTTC. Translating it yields CASTHRIQGLGEQYF. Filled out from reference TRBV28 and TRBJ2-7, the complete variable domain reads DVKVTQSSRYLVKRTGEKVFLECVQDMDHENMFWYRQDPGLGLRLIYFSYDVKMKEKGDIPEGYSVSREKKERFSLILESASTNQTSMYLCASTHRIQGLGEQYFGPGTRLTVT.

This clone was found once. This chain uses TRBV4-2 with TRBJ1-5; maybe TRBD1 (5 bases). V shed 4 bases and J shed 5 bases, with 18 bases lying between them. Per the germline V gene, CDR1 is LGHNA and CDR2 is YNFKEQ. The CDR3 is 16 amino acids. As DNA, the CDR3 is TGTGCCAGCAGCCGACGGGACTCCAAAGGGGATCAGCCCCAGCATTTT. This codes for CASSRRDSKGDQPQHF.

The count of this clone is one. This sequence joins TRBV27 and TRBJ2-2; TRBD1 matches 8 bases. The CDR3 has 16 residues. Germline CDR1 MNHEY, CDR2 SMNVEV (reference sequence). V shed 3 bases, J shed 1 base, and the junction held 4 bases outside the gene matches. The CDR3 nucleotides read TGTGCCAGCAGTTTCGGGGACAGGATGAACACCGGGGAGCTGTTTTTT. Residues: CASSFGDRMNTGELFF.

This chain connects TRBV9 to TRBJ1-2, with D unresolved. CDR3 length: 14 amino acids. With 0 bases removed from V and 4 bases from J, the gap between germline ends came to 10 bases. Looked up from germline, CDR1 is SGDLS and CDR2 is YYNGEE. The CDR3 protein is CASSVEGSAYGYTF. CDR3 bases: TGTGCCAGCAGCGTAGAAGGGAGCGCCTATGGCTACACCTTC. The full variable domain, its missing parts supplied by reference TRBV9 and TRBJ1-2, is DSGVTQTPKHLITATGQRVTLRCSPRSGDLSVYWYQQSLDQGLQFLIQYYNGEERAKGNILERFSAQQFPDLHSELNLSSLELGDSALYFCASSVEGSAYGYTFGSGTRLTVV.

The CDR3 spells CASSHSGREKLFF. In DNA, the CDR3 is TGCGCCAGCAGTCATTCCGGTCGTGAAAAACTGTTTTTT. This sequence joins TRBV23-1 and TRBJ1-4; D call uncertain. TRBV23-1 is identified as an open reading frame with a role that is uncertain. V was cut by 3 bases and J by 7 bases, with 9 bases left in between. This CDR3 has 13 amino acids.

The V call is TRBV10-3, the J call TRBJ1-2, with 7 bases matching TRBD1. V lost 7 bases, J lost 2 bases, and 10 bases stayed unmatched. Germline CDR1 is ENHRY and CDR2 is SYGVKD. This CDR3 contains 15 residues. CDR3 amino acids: CAINDTGQTNYGYTF. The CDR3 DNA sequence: TGTGCCATCAACGATACGGGACAGACAAACTATGGCTACACCTTC.

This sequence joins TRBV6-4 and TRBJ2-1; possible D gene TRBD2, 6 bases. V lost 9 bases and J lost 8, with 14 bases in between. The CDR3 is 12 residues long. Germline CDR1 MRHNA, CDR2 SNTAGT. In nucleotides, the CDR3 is TGTGCCAGGAACGGGAGCTCCCATGAGCAGTTCTTC. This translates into CARNGSSHEQFF.